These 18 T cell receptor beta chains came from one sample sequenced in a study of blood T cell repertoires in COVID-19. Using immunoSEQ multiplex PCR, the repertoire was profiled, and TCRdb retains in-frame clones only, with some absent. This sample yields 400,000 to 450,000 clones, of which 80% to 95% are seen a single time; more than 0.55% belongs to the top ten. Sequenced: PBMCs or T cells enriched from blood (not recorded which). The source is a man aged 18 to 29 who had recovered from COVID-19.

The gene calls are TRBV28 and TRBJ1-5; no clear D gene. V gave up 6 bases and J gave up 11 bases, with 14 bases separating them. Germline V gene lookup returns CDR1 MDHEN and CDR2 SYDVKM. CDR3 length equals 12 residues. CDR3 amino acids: CASSLPGMAQHF. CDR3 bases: TGTGCCAGCAGCCTACCGGGGATGGCCCAGCATTTT.

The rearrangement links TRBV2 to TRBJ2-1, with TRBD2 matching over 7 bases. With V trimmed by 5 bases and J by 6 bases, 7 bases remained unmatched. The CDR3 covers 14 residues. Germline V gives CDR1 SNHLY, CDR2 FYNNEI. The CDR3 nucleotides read TGTGCCAGCAGTCTGCTAGCGGCTAGCAATGAGCAGTTCTTC. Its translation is CASSLLAASNEQFF.

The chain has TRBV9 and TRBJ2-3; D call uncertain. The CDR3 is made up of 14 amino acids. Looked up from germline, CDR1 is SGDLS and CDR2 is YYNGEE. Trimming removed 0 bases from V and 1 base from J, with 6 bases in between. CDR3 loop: CASSVASRTDTQYF. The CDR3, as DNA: TGTGCCAGCAGCGTAGCCAGTCGCACAGATACGCAGTATTTT.

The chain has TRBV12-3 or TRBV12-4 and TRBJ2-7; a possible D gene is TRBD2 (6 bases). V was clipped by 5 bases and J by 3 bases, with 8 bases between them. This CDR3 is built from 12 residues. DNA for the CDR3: TGTGCCAGCAGTAAGGAGGGCTACGAGCAGTACTTC. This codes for CASSKEGYEQYF.

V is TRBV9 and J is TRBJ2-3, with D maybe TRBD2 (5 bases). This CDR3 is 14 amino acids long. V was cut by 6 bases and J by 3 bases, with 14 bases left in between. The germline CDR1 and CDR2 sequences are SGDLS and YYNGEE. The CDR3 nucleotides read TGTGCCAGCACGGCGGGCGGAGGTACAGATACGCAGTATTTT. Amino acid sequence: CASTAGGGTDTQYF.

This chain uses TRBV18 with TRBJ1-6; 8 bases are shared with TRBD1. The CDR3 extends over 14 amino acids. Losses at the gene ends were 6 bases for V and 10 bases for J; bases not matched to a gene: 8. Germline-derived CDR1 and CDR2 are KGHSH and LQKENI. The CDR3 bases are TGTGCCAGCTCCCTCGACAGGGGAGGATCACCCCTCCACTTT. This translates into CASSLDRGGSPLHF.

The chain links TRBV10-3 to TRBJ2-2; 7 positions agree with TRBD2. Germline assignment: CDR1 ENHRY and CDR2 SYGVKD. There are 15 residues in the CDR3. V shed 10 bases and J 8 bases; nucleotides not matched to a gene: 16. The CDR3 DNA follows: TGTGCCACCCATCCTAGGCGGGAGAAAAGGGGGGAGCTGTTTTTT. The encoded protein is CATHPRREKRGELFF.

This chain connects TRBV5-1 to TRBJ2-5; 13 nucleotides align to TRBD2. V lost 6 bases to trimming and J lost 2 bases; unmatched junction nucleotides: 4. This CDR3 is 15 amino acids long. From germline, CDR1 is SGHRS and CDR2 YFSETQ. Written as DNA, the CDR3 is TGCGCCAGCAAAGGGACTAGCGGGGATCAAGAGACCCAGTACTTC. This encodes CASKGTSGDQETQYF.

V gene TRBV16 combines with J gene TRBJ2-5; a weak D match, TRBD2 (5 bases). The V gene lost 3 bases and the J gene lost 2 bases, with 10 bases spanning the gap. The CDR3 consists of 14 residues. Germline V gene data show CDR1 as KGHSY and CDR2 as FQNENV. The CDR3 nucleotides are TGTGCCAGCAGCCAGCGTCGAGGGCAAGAGACCCAGTACTTC. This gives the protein CASSQRRGQETQYF. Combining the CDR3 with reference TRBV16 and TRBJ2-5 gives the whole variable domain GEEVAQTPKHLVRGEGQKAKLYCAPIKGHSYVFWYQQVLKNEFKFLISFQNENVFDETGMPKERFSAKCLPNSPCSLEIQATKLEDSAVYFCASSQRRGQETQYFGPGTRLLVL.

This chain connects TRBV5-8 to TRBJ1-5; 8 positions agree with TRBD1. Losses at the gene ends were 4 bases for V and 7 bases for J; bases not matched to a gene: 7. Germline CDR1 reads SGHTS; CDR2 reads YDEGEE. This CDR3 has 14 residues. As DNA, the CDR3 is TGTGCCAGCAGCCCTGACAGGGGCGGCCAGCCCCAGCATTTT. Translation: CASSPDRGGQPQHF.

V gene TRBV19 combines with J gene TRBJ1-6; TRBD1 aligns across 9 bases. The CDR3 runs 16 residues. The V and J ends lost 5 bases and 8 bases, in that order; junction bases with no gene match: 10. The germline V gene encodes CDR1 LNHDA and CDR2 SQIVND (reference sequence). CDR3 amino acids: CASSPWARQGDSPLHF. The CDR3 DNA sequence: TGTGCCAGTAGTCCCTGGGCAAGACAGGGGGATTCACCCCTCCACTTT.

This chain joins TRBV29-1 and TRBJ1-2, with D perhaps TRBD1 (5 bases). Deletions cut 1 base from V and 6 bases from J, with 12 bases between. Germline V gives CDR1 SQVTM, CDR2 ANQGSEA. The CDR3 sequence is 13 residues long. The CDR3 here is CSVEASVDNGYTF. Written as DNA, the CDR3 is TGCAGCGTTGAAGCATCGGTGGACAATGGCTACACCTTC.

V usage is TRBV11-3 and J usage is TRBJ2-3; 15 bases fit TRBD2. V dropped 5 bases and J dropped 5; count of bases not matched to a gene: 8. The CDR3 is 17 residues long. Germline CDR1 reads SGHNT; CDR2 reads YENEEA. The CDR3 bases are TGTGCCAGCAGCCCCGGACTAGCGGGGGGGTTTATAGATACGCAGTATTTT. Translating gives CASSPGLAGGFIDTQYF.

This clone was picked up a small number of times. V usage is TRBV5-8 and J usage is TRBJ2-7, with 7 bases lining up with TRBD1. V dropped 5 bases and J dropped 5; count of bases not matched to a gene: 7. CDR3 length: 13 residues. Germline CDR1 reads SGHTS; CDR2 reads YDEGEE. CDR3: CASRLTGSHEQYF. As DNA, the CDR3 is TGTGCCAGCAGATTGACAGGGTCCCACGAGCAGTACTTC.

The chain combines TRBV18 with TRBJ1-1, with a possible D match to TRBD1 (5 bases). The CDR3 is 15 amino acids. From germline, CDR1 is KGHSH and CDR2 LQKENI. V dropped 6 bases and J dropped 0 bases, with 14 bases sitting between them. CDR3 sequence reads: CASSPKDSLNTEAFF. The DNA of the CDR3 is TGTGCCAGCTCGCCGAAAGACAGCCTGAACACTGAAGCTTTCTTT.

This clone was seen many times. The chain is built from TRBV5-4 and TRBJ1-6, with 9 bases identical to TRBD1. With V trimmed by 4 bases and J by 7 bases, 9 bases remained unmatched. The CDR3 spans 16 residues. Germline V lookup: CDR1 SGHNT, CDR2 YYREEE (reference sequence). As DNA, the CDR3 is TGTGCCAGCAGCCCAACACCACAGGGGGCAAATTCACCCCTCCACTTT. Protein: CASSPTPQGANSPLHF.

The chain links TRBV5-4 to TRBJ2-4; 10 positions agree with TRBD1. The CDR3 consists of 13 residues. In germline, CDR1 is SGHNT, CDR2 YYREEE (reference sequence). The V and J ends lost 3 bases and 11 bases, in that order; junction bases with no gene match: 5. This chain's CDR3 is CASSSGTGEFQYF. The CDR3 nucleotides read TGTGCCAGCAGCTCCGGGACAGGGGAATTTCAGTACTTC.

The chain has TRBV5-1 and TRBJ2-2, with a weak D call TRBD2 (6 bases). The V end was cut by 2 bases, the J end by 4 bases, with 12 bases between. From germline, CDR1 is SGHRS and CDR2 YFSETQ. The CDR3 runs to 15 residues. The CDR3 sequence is CASSFGGTGTGELFF. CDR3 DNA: TGCGCCAGCAGCTTCGGGGGTACGGGCACCGGGGAGCTGTTTTTT. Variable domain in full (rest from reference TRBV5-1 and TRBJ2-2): KAGVTQTPRYLIKTRGQQVTLSCSPISGHRSVSWYQQTPGQGLQFLFEYFSETQRNKGNFPGRFSGRQFSNSRSEMNVSTLELGDSALYLCASSFGGTGTGELFFGEGSRLTVL.